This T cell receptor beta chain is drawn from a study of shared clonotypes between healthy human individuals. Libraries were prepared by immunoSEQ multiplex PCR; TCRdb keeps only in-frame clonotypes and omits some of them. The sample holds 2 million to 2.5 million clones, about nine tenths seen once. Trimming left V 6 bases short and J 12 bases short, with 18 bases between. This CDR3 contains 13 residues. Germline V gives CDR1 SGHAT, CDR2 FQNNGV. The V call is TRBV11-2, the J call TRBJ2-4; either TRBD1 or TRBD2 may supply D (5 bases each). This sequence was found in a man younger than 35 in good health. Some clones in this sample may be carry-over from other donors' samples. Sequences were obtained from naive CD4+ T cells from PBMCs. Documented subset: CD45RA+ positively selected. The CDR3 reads CASRRAGSLGQYF. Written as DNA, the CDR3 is TGTGCCAGCAGAAGGGCAGGGAGTCTGGGTCAGTACTTC.